The clone carrying this T cell receptor beta chain was found many times. The antigen remains unidentified. A single record per CDR3 protein comes from TCRdb applying MiXCR to the 5' RACE reads. Of tens of thousands of distinct CDR3 sequences detected, about a tenth appear once; the ten largest clones hold more than 1.5%. The time point is: longitudinal time-point 1 (baseline). These data belong to a study of neurological immune-mediated disorders. General study results and limits: Private repertoires in all groups were suggested, as expanded clones shared no CDR3 amino acid sequences across subjects. HTLV-1-associated myelopathy had the most TCR clonal expansion, whereas multiple sclerosis had the least (lower than in healthy controls).

The sequence derives from a woman in her 40s in good health. Sample: PBMCs.

The chain's CDR3 is CSAKTGGGETQYF. The CDR3 DNA follows: TGCAGTGCGAAGACTGGGGGCGGGGAGACCCAGTACTTC. V is TRBV20-1 and J is TRBJ2-5, with a possible D match to TRBD1 (6 bases). Germline assignment: CDR1 DFQATT and CDR2 SNEGSKA (reference sequence). The CDR3 covers 13 residues. V was cut by 6 bases and J by 5 bases, with 16 bases left in between.